These 32 T cell receptor beta chains originate from one sample sequenced in a study of OX40 agonist ivuxolimab in advanced cancers. Profiling relied on immunoSEQ multiplex PCR, and the TCRdb table lists in-frame clones only, not all of them. Of roughly 83,000 clones listed, around 85% are singletons. The specimen comprised CD4+ or CD8+ T cells sorted from blood, sampled in a trial of the OX40 agonist ivuxolimab. These receptor sequences come from an adult with an advanced solid tumor such as melanoma, head and neck, liver or kidney cancer.

This clone turned up a few times. This rearrangement joins TRBV11-3 to TRBJ2-1; a possible D gene is TRBD2 (5 bases). The CDR3 runs to 17 residues. Germline CDR1 is SGHNT and CDR2 is YENEEA. Trimming cost V 1 base and J 5 bases, with 18 bases left between them. The CDR3 region is CASSLVTDSKRDNEQFF. The CDR3 region has the DNA TGTGCCAGCAGCTTAGTCACGGACTCGAAAAGAGACAATGAGCAGTTCTTC.

V is TRBV29-1 and J is TRBJ1-4; D possibly corresponds to TRBD1 (5 bases). Trimming pared 4 bases from V and 5 bases from J, leaving 11 bases between. Per the germline V gene, CDR1 is SQVTM and CDR2 is ANQGSEA. The CDR3 totals 13 residues. CDR3 in DNA: TGCAGCGTTGTGCAGGGCTTGAATGAAAAACTGTTTTTT. Its translation: CSVVQGLNEKLFF. Full variable domain (outside the CDR3, taken from reference TRBV29-1 and TRBJ1-4): SAVISQKPSRDICQRGTSLTIQCQVDSQVTMMFWYRQQPGQSLTLIATANQGSEATYESGFVIDKFPISRPNLTFSTLTVSNMSPEDSSIYLCSVVQGLNEKLFFGSGTQLSVL.

In its sample, this clone was seen a few times. This chain connects TRBV5-1 to TRBJ1-2, with a possible D match to TRBD1 (5 bases). V lost 4 bases and J 5 bases, leaving 12 bases between the germline ends. In germline, CDR1 is SGHRS, CDR2 YFSETQ. The CDR3 has 13 residues. The CDR3 DNA reads TGCGCCAGCAGCCTGGGCGGGGGGTATGGCTACACCTTC. It translates to CASSLGGGYGYTF.

The chain joins TRBV5-4 to TRBJ1-2; D is unresolved. Germline assignment: CDR1 SGHNT and CDR2 YYREEE (reference sequence). The CDR3 consists of 14 residues. V lost 3 bases and J 2 bases, leaving 11 bases between the germline ends. Here the CDR3 reads CASSSPGWNYGYTF. CDR3 nucleotide sequence: TGTGCCAGCAGCTCCCCGGGCTGGAACTATGGCTACACCTTC.

The chain joins TRBV19 to TRBJ2-7; tentatively, D is TRBD1 or TRBD2 (5 bases each). V lost 6 bases, J lost 5 bases, and 17 bases lay in between. The germline CDR1 and CDR2 sequences are LNHDA and SQIVND (reference sequence). CDR3 length equals 14 residues. DNA of the CDR3: TGTGCCAGTAGCCTACGGGGCACCTCTAACGAGCAGTACTTC. Its translation is CASSLRGTSNEQYF.

As DNA, the CDR3 is TGTGCCAGTAGTATTGTTCCAGACTACGAGCAGTACTTC. The encoded protein is CASSIVPDYEQYF. The chain couples TRBV19 to TRBJ2-7, with D unresolved. This CDR3 has 13 amino acids. V was cut by 3 bases and J by 3 bases, with 9 bases left in between. CDR1 is LNHDA and CDR2 is SQIVND in the germline V gene (reference sequence).

This clone showed up just a few times. The V gene is TRBV6-5, the J gene TRBJ2-5; a possible D gene is TRBD1 (6 bases). CDR3 length equals 14 residues. Between the trimmed V and J ends, which lost 2 bases and 5 bases, there was a span of 12 bases. The germline V gene has CDR1 MNHEY and CDR2 SVGAGI. DNA of the CDR3: TGTGCCAGCAGTTACGGGTGGGGGCCCGAGACCCAGTACTTC. Its translation is CASSYGWGPETQYF.

The chain has TRBV7-9 and TRBJ2-7, with no clear D. Germline V lookup: CDR1 SEHNR, CDR2 FQNEAQ (reference sequence). The ends were cut back, 3 bases at V and 4 bases at J, with 13 bases in the middle. The CDR3 is 14 residues long. CDR3 nucleotide sequence: TGTGCCAGCAGCTTTCCACTCAAGGAGTACGAGCAGTACTTC. Encoded protein: CASSFPLKEYEQYF.

The CDR3 loop reads CASSLGGTDTQYF. In nucleotides, the CDR3 is TGTGCCAGCAGCTTAGGGGGGACAGATACGCAGTATTTT. V is TRBV13 and J is TRBJ2-3, with D hard to call. The germline V gene encodes CDR1 PRHDT and CDR2 FYEKMQ (reference sequence). CDR3 length: 13 amino acids. V dropped 0 bases and J dropped 3 bases, with 4 bases sitting between them. The full variable domain, its missing parts supplied by reference TRBV13 and TRBJ2-3, is AAGVIQSPRHLIKEKRETATLKCYPIPRHDTVYWYQQGPGQDPQFLISFYEKMQSDKGSIPDRFSAQQFSDYHSELNMSSLELGDSALYFCASSLGGTDTQYFGPGTRLTVL.

The chain recombines TRBV6-1 with TRBJ2-2; D is perhaps TRBD2 (5 bases). V lost 10 bases, J lost 2 bases, and 11 bases lay in between. CDR3 size: 13 residues. Germline V gives CDR1 MNHNS, CDR2 SASEGT. The CDR3 loop reads CATRRENTGELFF. CDR3 nucleotides: TGTGCCACCCGCCGGGAAAACACCGGGGAGCTGTTTTTT.

The gene calls are TRBV5-8 and TRBJ2-1; D is unresolved. V lost 1 base, J lost 9 bases, and 8 bases lay in between. This CDR3 is 12 amino acids long. The V gene's germline CDR1 is SGHTS and CDR2 YDEGEE. CDR3 in amino acids: CASSLIMGEQFF. The CDR3 DNA is TGTGCCAGCAGCTTGATTATGGGTGAGCAGTTCTTC.

The chain recombines TRBV2 with TRBJ2-1; 9 nucleotides align to TRBD2. Germline V gene sequence: CDR1 SNHLY, CDR2 FYNNEI. This CDR3 has 15 residues. V lost 5 bases and J lost 4; bases outside the gene matches: 6. The CDR3 sequence: CASSLSTSGYNEQFF. The DNA for the CDR3 is TGTGCCAGCAGTCTTTCGACTAGCGGATACAATGAGCAGTTCTTC.

The chain combines TRBV7-2 with TRBJ2-2; 11 nucleotides align to TRBD2. The germline gives CDR1 SGHTA, CDR2 FQGNSA. The junction had 0 bases not matched to a gene; V was cut back by 7 bases and J by 5 bases. This CDR3 has 13 residues. CDR3 DNA: TGTGCCAGCACTAGCGGGAGGACCGGGGAGCTGTTTTTT. Protein: CASTSGRTGELFF.

The chain combines TRBV9 with TRBJ1-6, with D possibly TRBD1 on 5 matching bases. This CDR3 region has 14 residues. Trimming took 6 bases from V and 7 from J, leaving 14 bases between them. Germline loops: CDR1 SGDLS, CDR2 YYNGEE. In DNA, the CDR3 is TGTGCCAGCACTTTGGGGGGAGTAAATTCACCCCTCCACTTT. Its protein product is CASTLGGVNSPLHF.

CDR3 amino acids: CASSLGSGQGASGANVLTF. The DNA of the CDR3 is TGTGCCAGCAGCTTAGGATCCGGACAGGGGGCATCAGGGGCCAACGTCCTGACTTTC. The chain joins TRBV7-9 to TRBJ2-6, with 11 bases fitting TRBD1. This CDR3 has 19 amino acids. The V and J ends lost 1 base and 4 bases, in that order; junction bases with no gene match: 9. CDR1 and CDR2 from the germline V gene are SEHNR and FQNEAQ (reference sequence).

This clone appeared a single time. This chain links TRBV5-1 with TRBJ1-2, with TRBD1 matching over 8 bases. Germline CDR1 reads SGHRS; CDR2 reads YFSETQ. V lost 3 bases to trimming and J lost 6 bases; unmatched junction nucleotides: 7. The CDR3 has 14 amino acids. CDR3 nucleotide sequence: TGCGCCAGCAGCTCGGACAGGGTCCAGGATGGCTACACCTTC. Residues: CASSSDRVQDGYTF.

This chain's CDR3 is CASSNGLEDGAFF. The CDR3 DNA reads TGTGCCAGCTCAAACGGCCTCGAAGATGGAGCTTTCTTT. The chain uses TRBV18 and TRBJ1-1; no clear D gene. Trimming cost V 5 bases and J 10 bases, with 17 bases left between them. CDR3 length: 13 amino acids. Germline V gene lookup returns CDR1 KGHSH and CDR2 LQKENI.

This sequence joins TRBV7-3 and TRBJ2-3; no clear D. Germline V lookup: CDR1 SGHTA, CDR2 FQGTGA. The CDR3 sequence is 13 residues long. V lost 8 bases and J lost 0, with 9 bases in between. DNA of the CDR3: TGTGCCAGCGGTTTGGATAGCACAGATACGCAGTATTTT. Its translation: CASGLDSTDTQYF. Full variable domain (remainder filled in from reference TRBV7-3 and TRBJ2-3): GAGVSQTPSNKVTEKGKYVELRCDPISGHTALYWYRQSLGQGPEFLIYFQGTGAADDSGLPNDRFFAVRPEGSVSTLKIQRTERGDSAVYLCASGLDSTDTQYFGPGTRLTVL.

The CDR3 reads CASSSQGTSGGNEQFF. The CDR3 coding sequence is TGTGCCAGCAGCTCACAAGGGACTAGCGGGGGAAATGAGCAGTTCTTC. The chain recombines TRBV7-2 with TRBJ2-1; TRBD2 aligns across 14 bases. The CDR3 totals 16 residues. Looked up from germline, CDR1 is SGHTA and CDR2 is FQGNSA. V was clipped by 4 bases and J by 7 bases; unmatched bases: 6. Looking up the rest from reference TRBV7-2 and TRBJ2-1 gives the full variable domain: GAGVSQSPSNKVTEKGKDVELRCDPISGHTALYWYRQSLGQGLEFLIYFQGNSAPDKSGLPSDRFSAERTGGSVSTLTIQRTQQEDSAVYLCASSSQGTSGGNEQFFGPGTRLTVL.

The chain links TRBV4-1 to TRBJ2-1, with 11 bases identical to TRBD2. V gave up 1 base and J gave up 6 bases; unmatched junction bases: 5. Germline-derived CDR1 and CDR2 are MGHRA and YSYEKL. The CDR3 has 16 amino acids. This CDR3 is CASSQAALAGGNEQFF. As DNA, the CDR3 is TGCGCCAGCAGCCAAGCGGCTCTAGCGGGAGGCAATGAGCAGTTCTTC.

The chain recombines TRBV11-3 with TRBJ1-1; D call uncertain. CDR3 size: 13 residues. Germline V gene lookup returns CDR1 SGHNT and CDR2 YENEEA. Trimming left V 2 bases short and J 6 bases short, with 10 bases between. The CDR3 region has the DNA TGTGCCAGCAGCTTACGGGCAGGTCCTGAAGCTTTCTTT. Residues: CASSLRAGPEAFF. Full variable domain (remainder filled in from reference TRBV11-3 and TRBJ1-1): EAGVVQSPRYKIIEKKQPVAFWCNPISGHNTLYWYLQNLGQGPELLIRYENEEAVDDSQLPKDRFSAERLKGVDSTLKIQPAELGDSAVYLCASSLRAGPEAFFGQGTRLTVV.

In the case of this clone: At one end the junction does not follow the germline gene, possibly because of a read error. The rearrangement joins TRBV5-1 to TRBJ2-7; D is ambiguous. Germline V gives CDR1 SGHRS, CDR2 YFSETQ. The length of the CDR3 is 15 residues. The CDR3 sequence is CASRLDPGEPYEQYF. For the CDR3, the DNA is TGCGCCAGCAGATTGGATCCGGGCGAGCCCTACGAGCAGTACTTC.

The chain joins TRBV6-1 to TRBJ2-5; TRBD1 agrees at 11 bases. The CDR3 length is 20 residues. Germline V gene data show CDR1 as MNHNS and CDR2 as SASEGT. Losses at the gene ends were 3 bases for V and 2 bases for J; bases not matched to a gene: 17. Written as DNA, the CDR3 is TGTGCCAGCAGTGATATCAGAGGACAGGGGGCCAGGAGGGTTCAAGAGACCCAGTACTTC. Its translation: CASSDIRGQGARRVQETQYF.

This clone has only one observation. The chain employs TRBV6-1 and TRBJ1-6; tentatively, D is TRBD1 (6 bases). Germline V gene sequence: CDR1 MNHNS, CDR2 SASEGT. This CDR3 contains 14 residues. Trimming stripped 5 bases from V and 7 bases from J, with 12 bases between. The CDR3 loop reads CASSLQGNNSPLHF. The CDR3 coding sequence is TGTGCCAGCAGTTTACAGGGTAACAATTCACCCCTCCACTTT.

This chain connects TRBV19 to TRBJ2-7, with 14 bases lining up with TRBD2. Trimming cost V 6 bases and J 6 bases; bases outside gene matches: 7. Germline V lookup: CDR1 LNHDA, CDR2 SQIVND (reference sequence). This CDR3 contains 15 residues. The chain's CDR3 is CASRTSGGAIGEQYF. The CDR3 DNA follows: TGTGCCAGTAGGACTAGCGGGGGGGCCATCGGCGAGCAGTACTTC.

The CDR3 reads CASSSRGTWPYGELFF. In DNA, the CDR3 is TGTGCCAGCAGTTCGCGCGGGACTTGGCCCTACGGGGAGCTGTTTTTT. V is TRBV27 and J is TRBJ2-2; D may be TRBD2 (6 bases). V was trimmed by 4 bases and J by 7 bases, leaving 19 bases between them. The germline V gene has CDR1 MNHEY and CDR2 SMNVEV (reference sequence). This CDR3 region has 16 residues.

The genes are TRBV5-1 and TRBJ2-2; D is uncertain. This CDR3 contains 16 residues. V was shortened by 4 bases and J by 4 bases, with 17 bases between the two germline ends. CDR1 is SGHRS, CDR2 YFSETQ, per germline. CDR3 DNA: TGCGCCAGCAGCCTATCAAGCGTCAAGGGCACCGGGGAGCTGTTTTTT. It specifies CASSLSSVKGTGELFF.

The chain uses TRBV15 and TRBJ2-5; TRBD2 agrees at 10 bases. CDR1 is LNHNV and CDR2 is YYDKDF in the germline V gene (reference sequence). V lost 0 bases to trimming and J lost 5 bases; unmatched junction nucleotides: 12. The CDR3 contains 18 residues. As DNA, the CDR3 is TGTGCCACCAGCAGAGATCGGGCTAGCGGGGGCAGATGGGAGACCCAGTACTTC. It codes for CATSRDRASGGRWETQYF.

This chain uses TRBV11-3 with TRBJ2-5, with D unresolved. The germline CDR1 and CDR2 sequences are SGHNT and YENEEA. This CDR3 comprises 12 residues. The germline V and J ends were trimmed by 4 bases and 5 bases, with 8 bases remaining between them. CDR3 DNA: TGTGCCAGCAGCTCCACAACGGAGACCCAGTACTTC. Its translation is CASSSTTETQYF.

The chain couples TRBV5-1 to TRBJ2-3; D not certain. V was cut by 0 bases and J by 0 bases, with 8 bases left in between. The germline CDR1 and CDR2 sequences are SGHRS and YFSETQ. The length of the CDR3 is 15 residues. The DNA for the CDR3 is TGCGCCAGCAGCTTGGCGGTCCTTAGCACAGATACGCAGTATTTT. It yields the protein CASSLAVLSTDTQYF.

In this sample, this clone turned up a few times. This CDR3 is also generated by other DNA sequences in the sample. This rearrangement joins TRBV30 to TRBJ1-5; D unresolved. V lost 0 bases to trimming and J lost 4 bases, with 13 bases between them. Germline CDR1 GTSNPN, CDR2 SVGIG (reference sequence). This CDR3 spans 15 amino acids. The CDR3 DNA reads TGTGCCTGGAGTGTCGTTGGCAGAAATAATCAGCCCCAGCATTTT. Amino acids: CAWSVVGRNNQPQHF.

The V gene is TRBV30, the J gene TRBJ2-7; 7 nucleotides agree with TRBD2. CDR1 and CDR2 (germline): GTSNPN, SVGIG (reference sequence). The trim removed 2 bases at V and 0 bases at J, leaving 1 base unmatched. The CDR3 is made up of 13 amino acids. CDR3 DNA: TGTGCCTGGAGTTGGACTAGCTCCTACGAGCAGTACTTC. It yields the protein CAWSWTSSYEQYF.